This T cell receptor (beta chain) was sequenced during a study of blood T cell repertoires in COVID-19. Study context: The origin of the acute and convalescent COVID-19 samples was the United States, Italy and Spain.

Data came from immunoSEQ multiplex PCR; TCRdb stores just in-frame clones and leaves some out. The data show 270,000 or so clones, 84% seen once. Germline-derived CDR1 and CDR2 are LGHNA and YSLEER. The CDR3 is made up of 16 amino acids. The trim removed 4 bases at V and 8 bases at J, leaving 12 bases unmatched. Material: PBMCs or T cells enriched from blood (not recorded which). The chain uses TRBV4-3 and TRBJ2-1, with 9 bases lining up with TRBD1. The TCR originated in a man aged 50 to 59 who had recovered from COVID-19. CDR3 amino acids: CASSRAGTGLAYEQFF. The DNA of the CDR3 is TGCGCCAGCAGCCGAGCCGGGACAGGGTTGGCGTATGAGCAGTTCTTC.